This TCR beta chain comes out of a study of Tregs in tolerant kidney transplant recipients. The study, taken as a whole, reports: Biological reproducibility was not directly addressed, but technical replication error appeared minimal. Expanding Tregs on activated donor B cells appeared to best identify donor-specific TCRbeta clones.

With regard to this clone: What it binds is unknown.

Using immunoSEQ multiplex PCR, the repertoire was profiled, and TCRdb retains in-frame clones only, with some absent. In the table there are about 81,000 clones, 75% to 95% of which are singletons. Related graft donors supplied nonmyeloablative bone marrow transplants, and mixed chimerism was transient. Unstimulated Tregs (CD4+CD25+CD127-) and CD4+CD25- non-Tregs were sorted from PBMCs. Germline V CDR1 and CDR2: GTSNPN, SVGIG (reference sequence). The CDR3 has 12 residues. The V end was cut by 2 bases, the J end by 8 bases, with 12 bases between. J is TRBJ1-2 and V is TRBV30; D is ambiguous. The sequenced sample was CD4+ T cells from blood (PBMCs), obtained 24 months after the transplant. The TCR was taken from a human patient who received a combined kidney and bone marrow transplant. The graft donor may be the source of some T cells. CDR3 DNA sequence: TGTGCCTGGAGTCTTAGAGAGAGGGGCTACACCTTC. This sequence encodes CAWSLRERGYTF.